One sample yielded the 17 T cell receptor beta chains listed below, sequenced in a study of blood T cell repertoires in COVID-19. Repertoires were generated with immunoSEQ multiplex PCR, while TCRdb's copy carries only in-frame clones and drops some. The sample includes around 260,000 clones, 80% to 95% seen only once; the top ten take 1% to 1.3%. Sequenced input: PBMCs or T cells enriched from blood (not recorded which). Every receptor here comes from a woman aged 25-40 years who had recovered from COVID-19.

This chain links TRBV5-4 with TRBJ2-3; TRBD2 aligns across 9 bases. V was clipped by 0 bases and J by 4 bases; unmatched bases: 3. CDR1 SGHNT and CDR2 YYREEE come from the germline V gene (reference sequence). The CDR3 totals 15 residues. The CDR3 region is CASSLGSSGADTQYF. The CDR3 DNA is TGTGCCAGCAGCTTGGGGTCTAGCGGGGCAGATACGCAGTATTTT.

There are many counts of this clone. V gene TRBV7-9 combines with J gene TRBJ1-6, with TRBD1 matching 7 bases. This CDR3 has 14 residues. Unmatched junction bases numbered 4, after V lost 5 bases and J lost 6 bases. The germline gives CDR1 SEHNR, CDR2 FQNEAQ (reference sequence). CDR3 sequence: CASSRGQPNSPLHF. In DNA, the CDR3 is TGTGCCAGCAGCCGGGGACAGCCTAATTCACCCCTCCACTTT.

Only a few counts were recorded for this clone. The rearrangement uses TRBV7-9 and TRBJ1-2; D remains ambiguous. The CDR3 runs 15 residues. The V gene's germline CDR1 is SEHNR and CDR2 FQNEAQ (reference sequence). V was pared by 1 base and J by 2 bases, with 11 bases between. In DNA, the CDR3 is TGTGCCAGCAGCTTAGAGCACAGCCCGAACTATGGCTACACCTTC. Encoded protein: CASSLEHSPNYGYTF.

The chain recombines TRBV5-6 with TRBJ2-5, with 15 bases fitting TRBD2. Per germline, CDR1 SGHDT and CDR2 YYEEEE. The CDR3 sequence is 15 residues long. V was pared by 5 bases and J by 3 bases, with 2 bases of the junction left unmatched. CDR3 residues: CASRGLAGGKETQYF. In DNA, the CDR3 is TGTGCCAGCAGAGGACTAGCGGGAGGGAAAGAGACCCAGTACTTC.

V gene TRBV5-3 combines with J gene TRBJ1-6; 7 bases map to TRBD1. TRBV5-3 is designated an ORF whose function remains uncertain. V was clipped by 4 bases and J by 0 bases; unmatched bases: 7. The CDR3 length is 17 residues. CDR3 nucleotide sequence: TGTGCCAGAAGCCCGGGGACAGCTCACTCCTATAATTCACCCCTCCACTTT. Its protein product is CARSPGTAHSYNSPLHF.

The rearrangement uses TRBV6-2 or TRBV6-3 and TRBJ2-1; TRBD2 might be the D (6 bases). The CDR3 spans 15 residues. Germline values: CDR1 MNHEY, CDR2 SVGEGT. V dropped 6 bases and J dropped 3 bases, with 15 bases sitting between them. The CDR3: CASSTREKVYNEQFF. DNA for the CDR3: TGTGCCAGCAGCACACGGGAGAAGGTCTACAATGAGCAGTTCTTC.

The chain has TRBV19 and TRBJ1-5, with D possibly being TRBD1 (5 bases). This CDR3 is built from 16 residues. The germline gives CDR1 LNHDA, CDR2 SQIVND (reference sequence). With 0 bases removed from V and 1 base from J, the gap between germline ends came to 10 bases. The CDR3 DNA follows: TGTGCCAGTAGTATAGATCTCCCAGGGAGCAATCAGCCCCAGCATTTT. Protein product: CASSIDLPGSNQPQHF.

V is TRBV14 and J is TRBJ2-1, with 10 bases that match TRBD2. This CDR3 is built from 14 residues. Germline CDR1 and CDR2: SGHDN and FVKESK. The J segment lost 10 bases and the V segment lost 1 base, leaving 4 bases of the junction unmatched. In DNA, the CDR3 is TGTGCCAGCAGCCAAGTTAATAGCGGGGGGGAGCAGTTCTTC. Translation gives CASSQVNSGGEQFF.

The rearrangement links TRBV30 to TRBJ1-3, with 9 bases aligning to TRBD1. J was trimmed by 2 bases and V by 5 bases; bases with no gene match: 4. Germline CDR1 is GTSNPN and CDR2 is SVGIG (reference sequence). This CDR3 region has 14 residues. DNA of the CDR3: TGTGCCTGGGGGACAGGGTCCCCTGGAAACACCATATATTTT. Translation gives CAWGTGSPGNTIYF.

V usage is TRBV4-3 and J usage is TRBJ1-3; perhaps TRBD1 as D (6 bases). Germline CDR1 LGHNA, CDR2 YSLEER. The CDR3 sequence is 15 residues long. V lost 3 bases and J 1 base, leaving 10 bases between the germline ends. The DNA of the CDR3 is TGCGCCAGCAGCCAGGACCAGGGGTCTGGAAACACCATATATTTT. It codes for CASSQDQGSGNTIYF.

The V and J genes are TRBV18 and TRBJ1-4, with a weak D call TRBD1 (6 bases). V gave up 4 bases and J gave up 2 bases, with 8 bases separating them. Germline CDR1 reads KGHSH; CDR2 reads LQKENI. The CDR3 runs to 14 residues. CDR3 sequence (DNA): TGTGCCAGCTCACGGACAGATACTAATGAAAAACTGTTTTTT. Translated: CASSRTDTNEKLFF.

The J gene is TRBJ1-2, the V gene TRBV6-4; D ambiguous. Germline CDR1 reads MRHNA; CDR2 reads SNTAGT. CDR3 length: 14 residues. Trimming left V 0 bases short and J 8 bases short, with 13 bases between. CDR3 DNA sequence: TGTGCCAGCAGTGACTCAGAGACTGGCGGCGGCTACACCTTC. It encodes CASSDSETGGGYTF.

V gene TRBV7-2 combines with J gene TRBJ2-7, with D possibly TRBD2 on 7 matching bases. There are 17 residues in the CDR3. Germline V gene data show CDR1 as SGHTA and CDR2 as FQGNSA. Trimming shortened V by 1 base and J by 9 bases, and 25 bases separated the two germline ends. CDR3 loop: CASSLEGGGFPPERQYF. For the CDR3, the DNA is TGTGCCAGCAGCTTAGAAGGGGGGGGGTTCCCCCCCGAGCGGCAGTACTTC.

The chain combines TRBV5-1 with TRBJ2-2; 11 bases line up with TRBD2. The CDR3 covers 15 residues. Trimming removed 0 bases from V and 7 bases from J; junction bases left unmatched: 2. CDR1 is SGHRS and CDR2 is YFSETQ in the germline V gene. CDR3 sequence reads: CASSLVLAGDGELFF. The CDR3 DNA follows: TGCGCCAGCAGCTTGGTACTAGCGGGAGACGGGGAGCTGTTTTTT.

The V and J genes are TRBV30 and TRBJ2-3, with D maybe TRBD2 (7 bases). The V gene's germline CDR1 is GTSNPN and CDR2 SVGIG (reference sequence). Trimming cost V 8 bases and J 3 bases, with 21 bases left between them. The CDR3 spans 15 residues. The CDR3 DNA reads TGTGCCGGGGGGCGGGGAGGGGGTACGACAGATACGCAGTATTTT. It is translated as CAGGRGGGTTDTQYF.

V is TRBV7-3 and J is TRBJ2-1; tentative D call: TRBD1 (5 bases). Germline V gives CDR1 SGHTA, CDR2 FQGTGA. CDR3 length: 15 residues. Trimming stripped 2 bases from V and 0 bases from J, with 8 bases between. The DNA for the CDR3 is TGTGCCAGCAGCTTATCACAGGCCTCCTACAATGAGCAGTTCTTC. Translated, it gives CASSLSQASYNEQFF.

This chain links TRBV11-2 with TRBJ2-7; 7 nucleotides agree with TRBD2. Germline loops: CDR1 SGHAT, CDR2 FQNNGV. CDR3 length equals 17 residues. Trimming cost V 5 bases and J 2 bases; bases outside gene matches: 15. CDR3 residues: CASSRVQAGLTTYEQYF. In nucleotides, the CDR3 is TGTGCCAGCAGCCGGGTACAGGCGGGACTAACTACCTACGAGCAGTACTTC.